This T cell receptor (beta chain) was identified in a study of T cells in Graves' hyperthyroidism and ophthalmopathy. Overall study findings and caveats: Blood also held most thyroid clonotypes expanded beyond 0.001.

This clonotype has ten or more counts. Its antigen is unidentified. Subjects aged 18 to 65 presented with newly diagnosed hyperthyroidism of less than 2 months' duration. The source of the PBMCs was roughly 10 ml of fresh peripheral blood. What was amplified from RNA transcripts were TCR beta CDR3 regions. Researchers ran a first-round RT-PCR on the TCR CDR3 using the HTBI primer set. TCRdb re-analysed the multiplex PCR reads in MiXCR, keeping a single row per CDR3 protein. The repertoire has roughly 500,000 distinct CDR3 sequences, 14% of them found once; the top ten carry around 5.4%. This CDR3 region has 14 residues. Trimming cost V 2 bases and J 2 bases, with 10 bases left between them. Per germline, CDR1 SGHTA and CDR2 FQGNSA.

Sequences were obtained from blood. The chain couples TRBV7-2 to TRBJ2-7, with a tentative D call TRBD2 (6 bases). This TCR derives from a woman aged 25 to 39 with Graves' hyperthyroidism that later progressed to Graves' ophthalmopathy. CDR3 nucleotides: TGTGCCAGCAGCTTATCCTGGACTACCTACGAGCAGTACTTC. As protein: CASSLSWTTYEQYF.